This record looks at one T cell receptor beta chain sequence and its context. The data were produced by immunoSEQ multiplex PCR, yet TCRdb's version contains in-frame clones alone and is incomplete. Here the sample spans 100,000 to 150,000 clones, around 81% being singletons. The data were taken from a study of blood T cell repertoires in COVID-19. Study in general: PBMCs, B-cell-depleted T cells, or T cells were the source of the cDNA or gDNA that made up the material.

Germline V CDR1 and CDR2: SGHDN, FVKESK. The CDR3 sequence is 14 residues long. V was clipped by 5 bases and J by 6 bases; unmatched bases: 4. The TCR comes from a man aged 25-45 years with COVID-19, enrolled during active disease. Sequenced sample: peripheral blood. The chain links TRBV14 to TRBJ1-6; 7 positions match TRBD1. As DNA, the CDR3 is TGTGCCAGCAGCTACAACAGGGGTAATTCACCCCTCCACTTT. Translation: CASSYNRGNSPLHF.